What follows are 7 T cell receptor beta chains derived from one specimen sequenced in a study of CD4 T cells in relation to SARS-CoV-2 and coronaviruses. Sequenced by immunoSEQ multiplex PCR; TCRdb stores in-frame clones only, minus some. The repertoire holds 15,000 to 20,000 clones, approximately 78% seen once, with 15% to 19% in the top ten. Antigen specificity for these receptors is unknown. Unexposed donor CD4+ T cells date from 2011-2018, before the COVID-19 pandemic. Isolation of CD4+ T cells took place after around 11 days in culture. The specimen was CD4+ T cells from PBMCs, cultured in vitro. The receptors were sampled from a human donor in good health.

The rearrangement links TRBV12-3 or TRBV12-4 to TRBJ2-2, with D uncertain. Trimming stripped 4 bases from V and 5 bases from J, with 5 bases between. The length of the CDR3 is 12 residues. CDR3 residues: CASSSRTGELFF. The CDR3 DNA sequence: TGTGCCAGCAGTTCCCGGACCGGGGAGCTGTTTTTT.

The gene calls are TRBV5-5 and TRBJ2-7; 7 nucleotides align to TRBD2. The CDR3 is made up of 16 amino acids. V lost 0 bases and J lost 3; bases outside the gene matches: 9. The V gene's germline CDR1 is SGHKS and CDR2 YYEKEE (reference sequence). The CDR3 loop reads CASSLGPAGVGYEQYF. CDR3 sequence (DNA): TGTGCCAGCAGCTTGGGTCCCGCGGGGGTAGGCTACGAGCAGTACTTC. The whole variable domain, filled in from reference TRBV5-5 and TRBJ2-7, reads DAGVTQSPTHLIKTRGQQVTLRCSPISGHKSVSWYQQVLGQGPQFIFQYYEKEERGRGNFPDRFSARQFPNYSSELNVNALLLGDSALYLCASSLGPAGVGYEQYFGPGTRLTVT.

J is TRBJ2-1 and V is TRBV27; 9 nucleotides match TRBD1. V dropped 6 bases and J dropped 7; count of bases not matched to a gene: 4. The germline V gene has CDR1 MNHEY and CDR2 SMNVEV (reference sequence). The CDR3 sequence is 13 residues long. The CDR3 reads CASRLQGANEQFF. CDR3 nucleotides: TGTGCCAGCAGACTACAGGGGGCGAATGAGCAGTTCTTC.

This clone was picked up a small number of times. V and J are TRBV7-9 and TRBJ1-2; a possible D gene is TRBD1 (6 bases). Germline V gene lookup returns CDR1 SEHNR and CDR2 FQNEAQ (reference sequence). There are 14 residues in the CDR3. Trimming took off 4 bases at V and 3 bases at J, with 12 bases between the two ends. The CDR3 DNA sequence: TGTGCCAGCAGCTCAACGAACAGGGACTATGGCTACACCTTC. Translation: CASSSTNRDYGYTF. Combining the CDR3 with reference TRBV7-9 and TRBJ1-2 gives the whole variable domain DTGVSQNPRHKITKRGQNVTFRCDPISEHNRLYWYRQTLGQGPEFLTYFQNEAQLEKSRLLSDRFSAERPKGSFSTLEIQRTEQGDSAMYLCASSSTNRDYGYTFGSGTRLTVV.

CDR3 sequence (DNA): TGTGCCAGCACCCTATCTAGCGCAGATACGCAGTATTTT. Protein sequence: CASTLSSADTQYF. The chain recombines TRBV7-3 with TRBJ2-3; D is possibly TRBD2 (6 bases). The V end lost 7 bases, the J end lost 4 bases, and 12 bases lay between the germline ends. Germline V gene lookup returns CDR1 SGHTA and CDR2 FQGTGA. The CDR3 is 13 residues long.

V is TRBV19 and J is TRBJ2-7, with 8 positions matching TRBD1. The CDR3 runs to 12 residues. V shed 10 bases and J 5 bases; nucleotides not matched to a gene: 7. CDR1 is LNHDA, CDR2 SQIVND, per germline (reference sequence). The CDR3, as DNA: TGTGCCACCGACAGGGGTGGACACGAGCAGTACTTC. Amino acids: CATDRGGHEQYF.

The chain combines TRBV6-5 with TRBJ2-7; 8 bases map to TRBD1. This CDR3 comprises 15 residues. Germline-derived CDR1 and CDR2 are MNHEY and SVGAGI. This CDR3 is CAITEAGQVFDEQYF. Written as DNA, the CDR3 is TGTGCTATAACGGAGGCGGGACAGGTTTTCGACGAGCAGTACTTC.